The 29 T cell receptor beta chains below all came from one sample that was sequenced in a study of cytomegalovirus exposure and HLA in healthy donors. A multiplex PCR was run with 60 Vbeta primers and 13 Jbeta primers. TCRdb's copy holds only in-frame clones and misses some; the assay was immunoSEQ multiplex PCR. The sample records roughly 150,000 clones, about four fifths being singletons. Sequenced sample: PBMCs. Source of these receptors: a man aged 30-40 years in good health and CMV-seronegative.

Here the CDR3 DNA reads TGTGCCAGCAGCTCCCCTAAAGGGGAGCTGTTTTTT. It specifies CASSSPKGELFF. This sequence joins TRBV7-3 and TRBJ2-2; D unresolved. Germline V gene data show CDR1 as SGHTA and CDR2 as FQGTGA. The CDR3 sequence is 12 residues long. The V and J ends lost 4 bases and 8 bases respectively, with 8 bases between them.

V usage is TRBV18 and J usage is TRBJ2-7; possible D gene TRBD1, 6 bases. The germline V and J ends were trimmed by 3 bases and 2 bases, with 11 bases remaining between them. There are 14 residues in the CDR3. Germline V gene data show CDR1 as KGHSH and CDR2 as LQKENI. The CDR3 DNA reads TGTGCCAGCTCACCCGAGGACAGACCCTACGAGCAGTACTTC. This encodes CASSPEDRPYEQYF.

This clone has just a few counts. V is TRBV5-4 and J is TRBJ2-3; D unresolved. Germline V gene data show CDR1 as SGHNT and CDR2 as YYREEE (reference sequence). CDR3 length: 16 residues. With 1 base removed from V and 0 bases from J, the gap between germline ends came to 12 bases. The CDR3 region is CASSLTGSASTDTQYF. Here the CDR3 DNA reads TGTGCCAGCAGCTTGACGGGTTCCGCGAGCACAGATACGCAGTATTTT.

This sequence joins TRBV30 and TRBJ1-1; 10 nucleotides match TRBD1. CDR3 length: 13 residues. V shed 4 bases and J 5 bases; nucleotides not matched to a gene: 4. Germline CDR1 reads GTSNPN; CDR2 reads SVGIG (reference sequence). The CDR3 sequence is CAWNTGQGTEAFF. The CDR3 DNA follows: TGTGCCTGGAATACGGGACAGGGGACTGAAGCTTTCTTT. The full variable domain, its missing parts supplied by reference TRBV30 and TRBJ1-1, is SQTIHQWPATLVQPVGSPLSLECTVEGTSNPNLYWYRQAAGRGLQLLFYSVGIGQISSEVPQNLSASRPQDRQFILSSKKLLLSDSGFYLCAWNTGQGTEAFFGQGTRLTVV.

V gene TRBV5-1 combines with J gene TRBJ2-3; the D gene is possibly TRBD2 (5 bases). Between the trimmed V and J ends, which lost 0 bases and 4 bases, there was a span of 9 bases. This CDR3 has 14 residues. Germline V gene lookup returns CDR1 SGHRS and CDR2 YFSETQ. CDR3 sequence: CASSLVGVPDTQYF. In DNA, the CDR3 is TGCGCCAGCAGCTTGGTCGGGGTCCCAGATACGCAGTATTTT.

This clone was seen only a few times. The chain is built from TRBV7-2 and TRBJ2-2; D perhaps matches TRBD2 (5 bases). Trimming took off 5 bases at V and 3 bases at J, with 16 bases between the two ends. The CDR3 length is 16 residues. From germline, CDR1 is SGHTA and CDR2 FQGNSA. The CDR3 bases are TGTGCCAGCAGCCCCCAGGTGGTCGGGGACACCGGGGAGCTGTTTTTT. Translating it yields CASSPQVVGDTGELFF.

V gene TRBV7-9 combines with J gene TRBJ1-1, with D tentatively TRBD1 (6 bases). This CDR3 has 14 amino acids. From germline, CDR1 is SEHNR and CDR2 FQNEAQ (reference sequence). V shed 5 bases and J shed 1 base, with 11 bases lying between them. For the CDR3, the DNA is TGTGCCAGCAGCATAAAACAGGGGAACACTGAAGCTTTCTTT. Protein product: CASSIKQGNTEAFF.

CDR3 in DNA: TGTGCCAGCAGCGTAGCAAGCGCGATCTCTGGAAACACCATATATTTT. Residues: CASSVASAISGNTIYF. This chain uses TRBV9 with TRBJ1-3; D is unresolved. CDR3 size: 16 residues. Germline CDR1 reads SGDLS; CDR2 reads YYNGEE. V lost 0 bases and J lost 0, with 10 bases in between.

The rearrangement uses TRBV7-9 and TRBJ2-6; no definite D call. With 2 bases removed from V and 0 bases from J, the gap between germline ends came to 11 bases. CDR1 and CDR2 from the germline V gene are SEHNR and FQNEAQ (reference sequence). The CDR3 has 17 amino acids. The CDR3 DNA reads TGTGCCAGCAGCTTATTTCTACTATCCTCTGGGGCCAACGTCCTGACTTTC. It specifies CASSLFLLSSGANVLTF.

The V gene is TRBV5-4, the J gene TRBJ2-1; TRBD2 agrees at 13 bases. Germline lookup yields CDR1 SGHNT and CDR2 YYREEE (reference sequence). With V trimmed by 9 bases and J by 6 bases, 3 bases remained unmatched. The CDR3 has 13 residues. CDR3 coding DNA: TGTGCCAAAGGACTAGCGGGGGTCAATGAGCAGTTCTTC. Its translation: CAKGLAGVNEQFF.

V and J are TRBV6-5 and TRBJ2-1; 13 nucleotides agree with TRBD2. This CDR3 is 15 amino acids long. Germline V gene lookup returns CDR1 MNHEY and CDR2 SVGAGI. V lost 6 bases and J lost 8; bases outside the gene matches: 7. The CDR3 bases are TGTGCCAGCAGAACGACTAGCGGGGGGTTCTATGAGCAGTTCTTC. Translating it yields CASRTTSGGFYEQFF.

The chain links TRBV4-2 to TRBJ1-1, with D maybe TRBD1 (6 bases). V lost 1 base and J 1 base, leaving 13 bases between the germline ends. The V gene's germline CDR1 is LGHNA and CDR2 YNFKEQ. The CDR3 consists of 16 residues. CDR3: CASSQVTGTTNTEAFF. In DNA form, the CDR3 reads TGTGCCAGCAGCCAAGTGACCGGGACAACGAACACTGAAGCTTTCTTT.

The chain recombines TRBV6-1 with TRBJ2-5; no reliable D call. CDR1 is MNHNS, CDR2 SASEGT, per germline. Between the trimmed V and J ends, which lost 5 bases and 7 bases, there was a span of 11 bases. This CDR3 has 12 residues. This CDR3 reads CASSSLGVTQYF. In nucleotides, the CDR3 is TGTGCCAGCAGTTCCCTAGGAGTGACCCAGTACTTC.

This clone came up once. The genes are TRBV27 and TRBJ1-1; perhaps TRBD1 as D (6 bases). Germline loops: CDR1 MNHEY, CDR2 SMNVEV (reference sequence). V dropped 3 bases and J dropped 4 bases, with 9 bases sitting between them. This CDR3 is 13 amino acids long. The CDR3 reads CASSLGHSTEAFF. In DNA form, the CDR3 reads TGTGCCAGCAGTTTGGGACATTCCACTGAAGCTTTCTTT.

This clone was seen only a few times. The V gene is TRBV30, the J gene TRBJ2-3; possible D gene TRBD1, 6 bases. CDR1 and CDR2 from the germline V gene are GTSNPN and SVGIG (reference sequence). V shed 4 bases and J shed 0 bases, with 11 bases lying between them. The CDR3 contains 14 residues. The CDR3 reads CAWKWGTSTDTQYF. The CDR3 DNA reads TGTGCCTGGAAATGGGGGACAAGCACAGATACGCAGTATTTT.

The V and J genes are TRBV6-5 and TRBJ2-2, with 9 bases lining up with TRBD1. This CDR3 is 15 amino acids long. V dropped 6 bases and J dropped 5; count of bases not matched to a gene: 7. Looked up from germline, CDR1 is MNHEY and CDR2 is SVGAGI. The CDR3 DNA is TGTGCCAGCAGACTTCCGGGACAGGGTACCGGGGAGCTGTTTTTT. This encodes CASRLPGQGTGELFF.

This sequence joins TRBV2 and TRBJ2-7; 10 nucleotides line up with TRBD2. V was pared by 0 bases and J by 5 bases, with 7 bases of the junction left unmatched. The germline CDR1 and CDR2 sequences are SNHLY and FYNNEI. The CDR3 length is 16 residues. The CDR3 region is CASSEAGGLAGDEQYF. For the CDR3, the DNA is TGTGCCAGCAGTGAAGCCGGTGGTCTAGCGGGAGACGAGCAGTACTTC.

The rearrangement joins TRBV5-4 to TRBJ1-5; TRBD1 matches at 8 bases. The CDR3 loop spans 14 amino acids. V lost 3 bases and J lost 4; bases outside the gene matches: 3. Germline values: CDR1 SGHNT, CDR2 YYREEE (reference sequence). The CDR3 DNA is TGTGCCAGCAGCTCTGGACAGGGAAATCAGCCCCAGCATTTT. It translates to CASSSGQGNQPQHF.

The V gene is TRBV11-2, the J gene TRBJ2-5, with a possible D match to TRBD1 (5 bases). The V and J ends lost 1 base and 4 bases respectively, with 13 bases between them. In germline, CDR1 is SGHAT, CDR2 FQNNGV. The CDR3 has 15 residues. In nucleotides, the CDR3 is TGTGCCAGCAGCTTAGTCTGGCAGGGCGGAGAGACCCAGTACTTC. It specifies CASSLVWQGGETQYF.

This chain uses TRBV18 with TRBJ2-2, with 10 bases aligning to TRBD2. This CDR3 is 18 amino acids long. V was pared by 5 bases and J by 0 bases, with 9 bases of the junction left unmatched. Germline loops: CDR1 KGHSH, CDR2 LQKENI. Here the CDR3 reads CASSTKPSGGANTGELFF. DNA for the CDR3: TGTGCCAGCTCAACTAAGCCGAGCGGGGGGGCGAACACCGGGGAGCTGTTTTTT.

CDR3 coding DNA: TGTGCCAGCAGTGAAACTTGGCGCGGGGGGGCAAATGAGCAGTTCTTC. Translation: CASSETWRGGANEQFF. The chain recombines TRBV2 with TRBJ2-1; 9 nucleotides align to TRBD2. With 2 bases clipped from V and 7 bases from J, the junction kept 9 bases outside the gene matches. Germline lookup yields CDR1 SNHLY and CDR2 FYNNEI. The CDR3 is made up of 16 amino acids.

V is TRBV20-1 and J is TRBJ2-7; weak D call: TRBD1 (6 bases). Trimming removed 4 bases at V and 7 bases at J, with 8 bases between. The germline CDR1 and CDR2 sequences are DFQATT and SNEGSKA (reference sequence). The CDR3 totals 10 residues. Here the CDR3 DNA reads TGCAGTGCTACAGGGACAGAGCAGTACTTC. It codes for CSATGTEQYF.

In its sample, this clone was seen once. V is TRBV28 and J is TRBJ1-4, with 7 bases identical to TRBD1. Germline lookup yields CDR1 MDHEN and CDR2 SYDVKM. This CDR3 is 15 amino acids long. Trimming took 6 bases from V and 4 from J; bases not matched to a gene: 8. DNA of the CDR3: TGTGCCAGCAGCCCTGTAGGGGGCGTTAATGAAAAACTGTTTTTT. Translating it yields CASSPVGGVNEKLFF.

This clone was seen just once. The chain is built from TRBV5-1 and TRBJ1-4, with a tentative D call TRBD1 (6 bases). V shed 4 bases and J shed 0 bases, with 10 bases lying between them. The germline V gene has CDR1 SGHRS and CDR2 YFSETQ. The CDR3 covers 15 residues. CDR3 protein: CASSVNRATNEKLFF. CDR3 DNA sequence: TGCGCCAGCAGCGTAAACAGGGCAACTAATGAAAAACTGTTTTTT. The full variable domain, with the rest looked up from reference TRBV5-1 and TRBJ1-4, is KAGVTQTPRYLIKTRGQQVTLSCSPISGHRSVSWYQQTPGQGLQFLFEYFSETQRNKGNFPGRFSGRQFSNSRSEMNVSTLELGDSALYLCASSVNRATNEKLFFGSGTQLSVL.

The V call is TRBV19, the J call TRBJ1-3; a possible D gene is TRBD1 (5 bases). Trimming stripped 8 bases from V and 2 bases from J, with 19 bases between. CDR1 is LNHDA, CDR2 SQIVND, per germline (reference sequence). CDR3 length equals 16 residues. The CDR3 DNA reads TGTGCCAGTTTTAGGCGGCAGGCGGGGCCTGGAAACACCATATATTTT. As protein: CASFRRQAGPGNTIYF.

The chain has TRBV27 and TRBJ2-3; TRBD2 agrees at 11 bases. Germline assignment: CDR1 MNHEY and CDR2 SMNVEV (reference sequence). V lost 5 bases and J lost 4; bases outside the gene matches: 8. The CDR3 sequence is 16 residues long. The CDR3 protein is CASSLLAGGGSDTQYF. Written as DNA, the CDR3 is TGTGCCAGCAGTCTTTTAGCGGGAGGGGGCTCAGATACGCAGTATTTT.

This clone was observed a few times. The V call is TRBV2, the J call TRBJ2-7; 11 positions agree with TRBD1. From germline, CDR1 is SNHLY and CDR2 FYNNEI. After removal of 4 bases from V and 6 bases from J, the junction contained 5 bases not matched to a gene. The CDR3 runs 14 residues. The CDR3 region has the DNA TGTGCCAGCAGTGTCTCAGGACAGGGGGCCGAGCAGTACTTC. This encodes CASSVSGQGAEQYF. Full variable domain (remainder filled in from reference TRBV2 and TRBJ2-7): EPEVTQTPSHQVTQMGQEVILRCVPISNHLYFYWYRQILGQKVEFLVSFYNNEISEKSEIFDDQFSVERPDGSNFTLKIRSTKLEDSAMYFCASSVSGQGAEQYFGPGTRLTVT.

The chain carries TRBV2 and TRBJ2-7, with D tentatively TRBD2 (7 bases). Germline CDR1 is SNHLY and CDR2 is FYNNEI. This CDR3 comprises 15 residues. With 3 bases removed from V and 2 bases from J, the gap between germline ends came to 14 bases. For the CDR3, the DNA is TGTGCCAGCAGTGAGGGGGGGCCGGGAACCTACGAGCAGTACTTC. Protein product: CASSEGGPGTYEQYF.

The chain links TRBV5-1 to TRBJ2-4; D may be TRBD2 (6 bases). With 1 base removed from V and 6 bases from J, the gap between germline ends came to 14 bases. The CDR3 covers 15 residues. Germline V gene lookup returns CDR1 SGHRS and CDR2 YFSETQ. CDR3 residues: CASSLLVGRLNIQYF. CDR3 DNA: TGCGCCAGCAGCTTGTTAGTCGGGAGATTAAACATTCAGTACTTC.